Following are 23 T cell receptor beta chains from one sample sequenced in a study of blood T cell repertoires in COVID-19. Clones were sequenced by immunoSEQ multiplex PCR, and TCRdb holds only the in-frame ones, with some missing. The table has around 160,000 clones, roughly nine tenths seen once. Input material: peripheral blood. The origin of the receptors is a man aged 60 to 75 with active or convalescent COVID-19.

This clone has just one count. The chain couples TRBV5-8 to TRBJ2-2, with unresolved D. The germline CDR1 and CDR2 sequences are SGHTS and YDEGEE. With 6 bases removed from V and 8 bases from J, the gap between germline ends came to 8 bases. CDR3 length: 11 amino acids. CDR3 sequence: CASTPPGELFF. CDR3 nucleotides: TGTGCCAGCACTCCTCCGGGGGAGCTGTTTTTT.

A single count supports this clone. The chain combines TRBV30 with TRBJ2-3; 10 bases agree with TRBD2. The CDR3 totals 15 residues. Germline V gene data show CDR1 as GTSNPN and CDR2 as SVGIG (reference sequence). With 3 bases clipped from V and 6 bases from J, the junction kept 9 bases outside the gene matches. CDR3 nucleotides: TGTGCCTGGAGCGCCTCCCTAGCGGGAGCTGATACGCAGTATTTT. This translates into CAWSASLAGADTQYF.

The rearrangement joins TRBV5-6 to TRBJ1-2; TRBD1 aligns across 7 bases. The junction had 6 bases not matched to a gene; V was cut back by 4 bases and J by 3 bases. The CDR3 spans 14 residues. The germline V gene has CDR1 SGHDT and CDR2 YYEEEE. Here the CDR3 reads CASSPTTGYYGYTF. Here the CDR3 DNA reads TGTGCCAGCAGCCCCACGACAGGGTACTATGGCTACACCTTC.

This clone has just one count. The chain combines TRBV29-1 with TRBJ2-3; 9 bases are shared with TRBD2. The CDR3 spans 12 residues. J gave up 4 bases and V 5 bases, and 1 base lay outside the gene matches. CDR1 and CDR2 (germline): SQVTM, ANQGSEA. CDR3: CSVSGRPDTQYF. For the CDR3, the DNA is TGCAGCGTTAGCGGGAGGCCAGATACGCAGTATTTT.

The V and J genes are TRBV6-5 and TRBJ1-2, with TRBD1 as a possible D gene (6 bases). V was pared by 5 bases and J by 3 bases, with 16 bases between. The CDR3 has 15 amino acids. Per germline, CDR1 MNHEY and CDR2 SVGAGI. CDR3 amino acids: CASSKFPRQDYGYTF. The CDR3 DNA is TGTGCCAGCAGTAAATTCCCCCGACAGGACTATGGCTACACCTTC.

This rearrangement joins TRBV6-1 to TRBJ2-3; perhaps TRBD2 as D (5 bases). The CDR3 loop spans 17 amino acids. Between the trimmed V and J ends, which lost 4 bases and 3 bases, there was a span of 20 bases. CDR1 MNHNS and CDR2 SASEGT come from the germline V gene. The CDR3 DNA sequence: TGTGCCAGCAGTGTTCTAGCATCGTTAACTGCAACAGATACGCAGTATTTT. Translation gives CASSVLASLTATDTQYF.

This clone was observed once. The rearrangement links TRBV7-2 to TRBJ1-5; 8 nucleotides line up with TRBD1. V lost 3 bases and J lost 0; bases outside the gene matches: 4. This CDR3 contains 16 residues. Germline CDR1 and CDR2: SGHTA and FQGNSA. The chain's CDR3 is CASSFGQGYSNQPQHF. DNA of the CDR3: TGTGCCAGCAGCTTCGGACAGGGTTATAGCAATCAGCCCCAGCATTTT.

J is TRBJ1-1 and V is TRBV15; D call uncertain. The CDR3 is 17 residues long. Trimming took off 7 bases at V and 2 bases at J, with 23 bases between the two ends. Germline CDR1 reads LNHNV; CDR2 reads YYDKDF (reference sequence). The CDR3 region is CATTRTPWGDYNTEAFF. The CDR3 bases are TGTGCCACCACCAGGACGCCCTGGGGAGATTACAACACTGAAGCTTTCTTT.

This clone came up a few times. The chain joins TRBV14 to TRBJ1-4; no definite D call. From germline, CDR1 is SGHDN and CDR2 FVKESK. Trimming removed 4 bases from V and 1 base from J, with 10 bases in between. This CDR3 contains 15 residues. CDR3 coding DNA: TGTGCCAGCAGCCTTCAGACGGGAACTAATGAAAAACTGTTTTTT. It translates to CASSLQTGTNEKLFF.

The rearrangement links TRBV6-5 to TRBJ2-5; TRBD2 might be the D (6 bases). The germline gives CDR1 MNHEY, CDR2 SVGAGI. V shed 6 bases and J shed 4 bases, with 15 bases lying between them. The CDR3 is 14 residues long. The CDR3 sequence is CASRVLAIPETQYF. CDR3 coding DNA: TGTGCCAGCAGGGTTCTAGCGATCCCAGAGACCCAGTACTTC.

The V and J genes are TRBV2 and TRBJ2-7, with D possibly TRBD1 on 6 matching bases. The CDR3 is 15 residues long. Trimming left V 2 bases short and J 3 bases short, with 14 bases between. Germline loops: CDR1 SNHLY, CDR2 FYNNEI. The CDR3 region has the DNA TGTGCCAGCAGTGAACGAGCAGGGGTGGGCTACGAGCAGTACTTC. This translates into CASSERAGVGYEQYF.

The CDR3 protein is CSGGRENGYTF. In DNA form, the CDR3 reads TGCAGTGGGGGGAGGGAAAATGGCTACACCTTC. V is TRBV20-1 and J is TRBJ1-2; possibly TRBD1 for D (5 bases). Trimming left V 7 bases short and J 6 bases short, with 12 bases between. There are 11 residues in the CDR3. In germline, CDR1 is DFQATT, CDR2 SNEGSKA (reference sequence).

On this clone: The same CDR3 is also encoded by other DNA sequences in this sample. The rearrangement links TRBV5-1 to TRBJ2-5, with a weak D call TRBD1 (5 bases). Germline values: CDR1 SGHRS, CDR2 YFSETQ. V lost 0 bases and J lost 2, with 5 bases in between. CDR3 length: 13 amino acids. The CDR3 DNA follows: TGCGCCAGCAGCTTGGGACAGCAAGAGACCCAGTACTTC. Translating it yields CASSLGQQETQYF.

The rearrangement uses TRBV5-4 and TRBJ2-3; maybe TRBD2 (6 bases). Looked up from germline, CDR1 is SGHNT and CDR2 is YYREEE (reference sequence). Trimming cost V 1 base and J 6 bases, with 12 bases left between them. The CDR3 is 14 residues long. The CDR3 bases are TGTGCCAGCAGCTTGCAGGGACTTGGGGATACGCAGTATTTT. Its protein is CASSLQGLGDTQYF.

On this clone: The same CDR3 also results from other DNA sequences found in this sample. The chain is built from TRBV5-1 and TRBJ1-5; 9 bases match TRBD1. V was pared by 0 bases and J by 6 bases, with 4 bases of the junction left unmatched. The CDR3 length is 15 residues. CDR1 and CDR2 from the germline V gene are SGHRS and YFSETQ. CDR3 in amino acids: CASSLGQGVGQPQHF. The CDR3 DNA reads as TGCGCCAGCAGCTTGGGACAGGGGGTCGGTCAGCCCCAGCATTTT.

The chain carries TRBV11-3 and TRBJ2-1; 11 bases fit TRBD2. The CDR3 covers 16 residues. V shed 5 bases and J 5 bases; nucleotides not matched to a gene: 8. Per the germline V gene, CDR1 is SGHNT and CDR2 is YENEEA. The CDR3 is CASSGRGTSGDNEQFF. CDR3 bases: TGTGCCAGCAGCGGGAGAGGGACTAGCGGAGACAATGAGCAGTTCTTC.

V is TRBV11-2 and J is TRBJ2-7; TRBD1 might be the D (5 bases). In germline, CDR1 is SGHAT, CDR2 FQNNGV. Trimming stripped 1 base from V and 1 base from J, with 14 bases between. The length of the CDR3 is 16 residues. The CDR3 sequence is CASSLVAGPISYEQYF. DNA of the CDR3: TGTGCCAGCAGCTTAGTGGCAGGGCCAATTTCCTACGAGCAGTACTTC.

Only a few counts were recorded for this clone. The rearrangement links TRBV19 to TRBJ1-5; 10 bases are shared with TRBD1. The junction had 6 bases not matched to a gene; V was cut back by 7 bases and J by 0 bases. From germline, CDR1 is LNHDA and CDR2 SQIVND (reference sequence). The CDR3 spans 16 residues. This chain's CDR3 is CASTGTGVGSNQPQHF. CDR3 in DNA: TGTGCCAGTACCGGGACAGGGGTAGGTAGCAATCAGCCCCAGCATTTT.

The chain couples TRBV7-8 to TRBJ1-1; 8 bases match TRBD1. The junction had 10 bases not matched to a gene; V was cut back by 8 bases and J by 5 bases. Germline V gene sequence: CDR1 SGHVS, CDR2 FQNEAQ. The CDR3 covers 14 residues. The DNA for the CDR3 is TGTGCCAGCGGACTGGACAGGGTAAGGACTGAAGCTTTCTTT. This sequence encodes CASGLDRVRTEAFF. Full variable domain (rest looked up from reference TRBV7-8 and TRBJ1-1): GAGVSQSPRYKVAKRGQDVALRCDPISGHVSLFWYQQALGQGPEFLTYFQNEAQLDKSGLPSDRFFAERPEGSVSTLKIQRTQQEDSAVYLCASGLDRVRTEAFFGQGTRLTVV.

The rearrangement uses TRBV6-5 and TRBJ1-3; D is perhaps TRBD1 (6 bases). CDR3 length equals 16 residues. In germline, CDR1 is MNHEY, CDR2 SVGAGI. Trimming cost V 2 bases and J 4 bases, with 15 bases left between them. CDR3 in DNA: TGTGCCAGCAGTTACGGGGGGGGCTCGGGCGGAAACACCATATATTTT. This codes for CASSYGGGSGGNTIYF.

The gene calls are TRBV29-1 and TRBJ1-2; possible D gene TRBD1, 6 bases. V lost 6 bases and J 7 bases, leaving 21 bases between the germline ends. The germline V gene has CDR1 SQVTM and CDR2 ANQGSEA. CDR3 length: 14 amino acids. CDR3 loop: CSVTSAAGAGGYTF. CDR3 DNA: TGCAGCGTGACATCGGCGGCGGGGGCCGGTGGCTACACCTTC.

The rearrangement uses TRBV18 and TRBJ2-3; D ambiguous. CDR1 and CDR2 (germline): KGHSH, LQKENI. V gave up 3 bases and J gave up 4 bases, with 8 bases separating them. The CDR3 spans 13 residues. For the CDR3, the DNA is TGTGCCAGCTCACCTTCGGCGGCAGATACGCAGTATTTT. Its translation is CASSPSAADTQYF.

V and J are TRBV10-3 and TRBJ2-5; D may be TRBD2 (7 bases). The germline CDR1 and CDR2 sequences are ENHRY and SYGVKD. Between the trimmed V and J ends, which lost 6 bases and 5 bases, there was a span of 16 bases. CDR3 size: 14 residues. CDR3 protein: CAISSQGGGETQYF. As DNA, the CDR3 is TGTGCCATCAGCAGTCAGGGAGGGGGGGAGACCCAGTACTTC.